This TCR beta chain was obtained from a study of blood T cell repertoires in COVID-19. Study as a whole: There were acute and convalescent COVID-19 samples, and they came from the United States, Italy and Spain. From T cells, B-cell-depleted T cells, or PBMCs came the material, which was cDNA or gDNA.

After removal of 6 bases from V and 2 bases from J, the junction contained 15 bases not matched to a gene. Germline CDR1 is LGHDT and CDR2 is YNNKEL (reference sequence). The CDR3 covers 17 residues. Per the original data handling: Amplification of reference gene primers was used by the study to estimate nucleated cell counts. Repertoires were generated with immunoSEQ multiplex PCR, while TCRdb's copy carries only in-frame clones and drops some. V and J calls and clone size come straight from that table; D and trimming were deduced from the DNA. The sample lists around 99,000 clones; roughly 82% were seen once.

The chain has TRBV3-1 (or the pseudogene TRBV3-2) and TRBJ2-7, with TRBD2 identical over 8 bases. This receptor was identified in a woman of 80 years or more with active or convalescent COVID-19. Input material: peripheral blood. The CDR3 here is CASSEGGDRGRPYEQYF. The CDR3 coding sequence is TGTGCCAGCAGTGAGGGGGGCGATCGCGGGAGGCCCTACGAGCAGTACTTC.